Below, one T cell receptor (beta chain) is given with its context. The antigen is unknown. The donors, healthy adults who were HIV-negative, had experienced no recent acute infections or vaccinations. Those who donated, Caucasian adults without exception, all lived in Nashville, Tennessee. In the sorted-subset replicate PCRs, 200 ng DNA, 30,000 or so T cell genomes, was used. TCRdb's table, derived via immunoSEQ multiplex PCR, lists solely in-frame clones and lacks some. The table lists a few million clones, around 95% of them singletons. This sample stems from a study of shared clonotypes between healthy human individuals. Whole-study results and caveats: Sharing across four donors was highest in naive CD4 (about 5%) and lowest in memory CD8 (0.4%).

V trimming: 6 bases; J trimming: 2 bases; junction bases outside the gene matches: 4. The germline CDR1 and CDR2 sequences are SNHLY and FYNNEI. This CDR3 has 14 amino acids. The genes are TRBV2 and TRBJ1-5; 7 bases are shared with TRBD1. The specimen sequenced was naive CD4+ T cells sorted from blood. Subset reported: CD45RA+ positively selected. The TCR was taken from a man between 18 and 29 years old in good health. The CDR3 here is CASRDDRGNQPQHF. Here the CDR3 DNA reads TGTGCCAGCAGAGACGACAGGGGCAATCAGCCCCAGCATTTT. Combining the CDR3 with reference TRBV2 and TRBJ1-5 gives the whole variable domain EPEVTQTPSHQVTQMGQEVILRCVPISNHLYFYWYRQILGQKVEFLVSFYNNEISEKSEIFDDQFSVERPDGSNFTLKIRSTKLEDSAMYFCASRDDRGNQPQHFGDGTRLSIL.